The next 28 T cell receptor beta chains were all read from a single sample in a study of T cells in Graves' hyperthyroidism and ophthalmopathy. TCR beta CDR3 regions were amplified from RNA. With the HTBI primer set, the TCR CDR3 went through a first round of RT-PCR. MiXCR was run by TCRdb on the multiplex PCR reads, yielding one entry per CDR3 protein. The data hold approximately 710,000 distinct CDR3 sequences, with roughly 17% observed a single time. Sample: blood. Every receptor here comes from a man in his fifties or sixties with Graves' hyperthyroidism.

This clonotype was recorded many times. V gene TRBV12-3 or TRBV12-4 combines with J gene TRBJ1-4, with 11 bases that match TRBD1. The CDR3 spans 15 residues. With 3 bases clipped from V and 3 bases from J, the junction kept 0 bases outside the gene matches. The CDR3: CASSLGQGANEKLFF. The CDR3 nucleotides are TGTGCCAGCAGTTTGGGACAGGGGGCTAATGAAAAACTGTTTTTT.

The rearrangement links TRBV7-9 to TRBJ1-5; TRBD1 matches at 8 bases. Unmatched junction bases numbered 7, after V lost 2 bases and J lost 4 bases. CDR1 and CDR2 (germline): SEHNR, FQNEAQ (reference sequence). The CDR3 has 16 residues. The CDR3 DNA sequence: TGTGCCAGCAGCTTAATTTCAGGGGGCTCGAATCAGCCCCAGCATTTT. Amino acids: CASSLISGGSNQPQHF.

This clonotype appeared many times. V is TRBV28 and J is TRBJ2-7; 8 nucleotides match TRBD1. The CDR3 covers 15 residues. CDR1 and CDR2 from the germline V gene are MDHEN and SYDVKM. V shed 6 bases and J 4 bases; nucleotides not matched to a gene: 11. The CDR3 DNA is TGTGCCAGCAGACCCCGGACAGGGTATGGGTACGAGCAGTACTTC. Amino acids: CASRPRTGYGYEQYF. The variable domain in full, with the rest retrieved from reference TRBV28 and TRBJ2-7, is DVKVTQSSRYLVKRTGEKVFLECVQDMDHENMFWYRQDPGLGLRLIYFSYDVKMKEKGDIPEGYSVSREKKERFSLILESASTNQTSMYLCASRPRTGYGYEQYFGPGTRLTVT.

This clonotype has ten or more counts. This CDR3 is CATEPSGGYNEQFF. The CDR3 DNA sequence: TGTGCCACGGAGCCGAGCGGAGGCTACAATGAGCAGTTCTTC. The chain has TRBV3-1 and TRBJ2-1, with D possibly being TRBD2 (5 bases). Trimming removed 10 bases from V and 3 bases from J, with 16 bases in between. CDR1 is LGHDT and CDR2 is YNNKEL in the germline V gene (reference sequence). This CDR3 comprises 14 residues.

This clonotype was recorded at least ten times. The chain has TRBV28 and TRBJ2-1; no clear D gene. Germline CDR1 and CDR2: MDHEN and SYDVKM. The CDR3 is made up of 15 amino acids. Trimming removed 6 bases from V and 4 bases from J, with 16 bases in between. The DNA for the CDR3 is TGTGCCAGCAGGGATACAAGCACCCCTTACAATGAGCAGTTCTTC. It codes for CASRDTSTPYNEQFF. The entire variable domain, with the rest obtained from reference TRBV28 and TRBJ2-1, is as follows: DVKVTQSSRYLVKRTGEKVFLECVQDMDHENMFWYRQDPGLGLRLIYFSYDVKMKEKGDIPEGYSVSREKKERFSLILESASTNQTSMYLCASRDTSTPYNEQFFGPGTRLTVL.

Many counts were recorded for this clonotype. The chain recombines TRBV6-1 with TRBJ2-7; TRBD1 might be the D (6 bases). Germline CDR1 reads MNHNS; CDR2 reads SASEGT. The CDR3 has 16 residues. V lost 5 bases and J 1 base, leaving 18 bases between the germline ends. The CDR3 spells CASSPQDSRNSYEQYF. The CDR3 bases are TGTGCCAGCAGTCCCCAGGACAGCCGAAATTCCTACGAGCAGTACTTC.

The V and J genes are TRBV4-2 and TRBJ2-7, with D maybe TRBD2 (6 bases). The CDR3 covers 14 residues. V lost 0 bases and J 0 bases, leaving 6 bases between the germline ends. In germline, CDR1 is LGHNA, CDR2 YNFKEQ. The CDR3 reads CASSQETSSYEQYF. The DNA of the CDR3 is TGTGCCAGCAGCCAAGAGACTAGCTCCTACGAGCAGTACTTC.

This chain connects TRBV19 to TRBJ2-7; D remains ambiguous. V was pared by 10 bases and J by 4 bases, with 11 bases between. The CDR3 covers 11 residues. Per germline, CDR1 LNHDA and CDR2 SQIVND (reference sequence). The CDR3 spells CATRTTYEQYF. CDR3 nucleotides: TGTGCCACCAGAACGACATACGAGCAGTACTTC.

This chain uses TRBV28 with TRBJ2-7; D is ambiguous. This CDR3 contains 12 residues. From germline, CDR1 is MDHEN and CDR2 SYDVKM. With 8 bases removed from V and 7 bases from J, the gap between germline ends came to 15 bases. The CDR3 loop reads CASHDVTWEQYF. Here the CDR3 DNA reads TGTGCCAGCCACGATGTAACGTGGGAGCAGTACTTC.

This clonotype was seen many times. CDR3 sequence (DNA): TGTGCCAGCAGTACCACTGGACTAGCTACAGATACGCAGTATTTT. Translated: CASSTTGLATDTQYF. The chain has TRBV6-1 and TRBJ2-3, with 8 positions matching TRBD2. Germline values: CDR1 MNHNS, CDR2 SASEGT. The CDR3 is 15 amino acids. The junction had 7 bases not matched to a gene; V was cut back by 5 bases and J by 3 bases.

This clonotype was observed a handful of times. The CDR3 coding sequence is TGCAGTGCTAAGTTAGCGGGGAGCACAGATACGCAGTATTTT. It translates to CSAKLAGSTDTQYF. This sequence joins TRBV20-1 and TRBJ2-3, with 8 bases matching TRBD2. This CDR3 is 14 amino acids long. V was pared by 4 bases and J by 0 bases, with 3 bases of the junction left unmatched. Per germline, CDR1 DFQATT and CDR2 SNEGSKA (reference sequence).

This clonotype was detected a few times. This chain connects TRBV7-3 to TRBJ2-1, with TRBD2 matching 13 bases. J lost 3 bases, V lost 4 bases, and 6 bases had no gene match. This CDR3 contains 17 residues. Germline V gene sequence: CDR1 SGHTA, CDR2 FQGTGA. The DNA of the CDR3 is TGTGCCAGCAGCTCCACCCGGACTAGCGGGGGCTACAATGAGCAGTTCTTC. Protein sequence: CASSSTRTSGGYNEQFF.

Remarks on this clonotype: A much larger clone is a single base away; this may be a read error. V gene TRBV13 combines with J gene TRBJ2-1; 11 bases map to TRBD2. The germline CDR1 and CDR2 sequences are PRHDT and FYEKMQ (reference sequence). This CDR3 contains 15 residues. CDR3 region: CASSGSGREYNEQIF. In DNA, the CDR3 is TGTGCCAGCAGCGGTAGCGGGAGGGAATACAATGAGCAGATCTTC. Supplemented by reference TRBV13 and TRBJ2-1, the full variable domain reads AAGVIQSPRHLIKEKRETATLKCYPIPRHDTVYWYQQGPGQDPQFLISFYEKMQSDKGSIPDRFSAQQFSDYHSELNMSSLELGDSALYFCASSGSGREYNEQIFGPGTRLTVL.

J is TRBJ2-5 and V is TRBV18; no clear D gene. Trimming cost V 0 bases and J 5 bases, with 13 bases left between them. Per the germline V gene, CDR1 is KGHSH and CDR2 is LQKENI. The CDR3 covers 15 residues. The CDR3 nucleotides are TGTGCCAGCTCACCACCGGTACAGCGAAGGGAGACCCAGTACTTC. Residues: CASSPPVQRRETQYF. The full variable domain, rest sourced from reference TRBV18 and TRBJ2-5, is NAGVMQNPRHLVRRRGQEARLRCSPMKGHSHVYWYRQLPEEGLKFMVYLQKENIIDESGMPKERFSAEFPKEGPSILRIQQVVRGDSAAYFCASSPPVQRRETQYFGPGTRLLVL.

This clonotype has more than one count but fewer than ten. This CDR3 reads CAWTPRTGGITDTQYF. The CDR3 DNA sequence: TGTGCCTGGACTCCAAGGACAGGGGGCATAACAGATACGCAGTATTTT. V is TRBV30 and J is TRBJ2-3, with 11 bases that match TRBD1. The CDR3 is made up of 16 amino acids. Trimming at V came to 4 bases and at J to 3 bases, leaving 9 bases not matched to a gene. Germline CDR1 reads GTSNPN; CDR2 reads SVGIG (reference sequence).

This clonotype was counted ten times or more. The V and J genes are TRBV7-2 and TRBJ1-5; D is unresolved. Germline values: CDR1 SGHTA, CDR2 FQGNSA. CDR3 size: 16 residues. V was shortened by 1 base and J by 0 bases, with 10 bases between the two germline ends. The CDR3 DNA follows: TGTGCCAGCAGCTTAGAGGCAGGCCATAGCAATCAGCCCCAGCATTTT. This translates into CASSLEAGHSNQPQHF.

This clonotype has a count of ten or more. This chain uses TRBV11-2 with TRBJ1-1; D is uncertain. Germline lookup yields CDR1 SGHAT and CDR2 FQNNGV. Trimming shortened V by 5 bases and J by 0 bases, and 16 bases separated the two germline ends. The CDR3 runs 16 residues. The CDR3 nucleotides read TGTGCCAGCAGCCCGAAAACCCGCGGATTGAACACTGAAGCTTTCTTT. Protein: CASSPKTRGLNTEAFF.

The V gene is TRBV19, the J gene TRBJ1-1; TRBD1 matches at 10 bases. Germline V lookup: CDR1 LNHDA, CDR2 SQIVND (reference sequence). V gave up 4 bases and J gave up 0 bases; unmatched junction bases: 5. The CDR3 runs 16 residues. CDR3 protein: CASSTDRGRVNTEAFF. The CDR3 bases are TGTGCCAGTAGTACCGACAGGGGGCGCGTGAACACTGAAGCTTTCTTT.

The chain employs TRBV7-2 and TRBJ2-1, with a possible D match to TRBD2 (6 bases). V lost 3 bases and J 2 bases, leaving 14 bases between the germline ends. CDR1 is SGHTA and CDR2 is FQGNSA in the germline V gene. This CDR3 is built from 16 residues. The CDR3 is CASSFGGVGPYNEQFF. The CDR3 DNA sequence: TGTGCCAGCAGCTTTGGCGGGGTGGGCCCCTACAATGAGCAGTTCTTC.

A few counts support this clonotype. The CDR3 DNA reads TGTGCCAGCAGCCCTCCTGACAGGGCGGGGGAGCTGTTTTTT. It translates to CASSPPDRAGELFF. J is TRBJ2-2 and V is TRBV7-9, with 7 bases identical to TRBD1. J was trimmed by 8 bases and V by 5 bases; bases with no gene match: 8. Germline V gene lookup returns CDR1 SEHNR and CDR2 FQNEAQ (reference sequence). The CDR3 runs to 14 residues.

This clonotype has only a few counts. This chain connects TRBV5-1 to TRBJ2-7, with a possible D match to TRBD1 (6 bases). V was cut by 0 bases and J by 0 bases, with 10 bases left in between. The V gene's germline CDR1 is SGHRS and CDR2 YFSETQ. The CDR3 runs to 15 residues. CDR3 DNA sequence: TGCGCCAGCAGCTTGGAAGGACAGCGCTCCTACGAGCAGTACTTC. It yields the protein CASSLEGQRSYEQYF. Supplemented by reference TRBV5-1 and TRBJ2-7, the full variable domain reads KAGVTQTPRYLIKTRGQQVTLSCSPISGHRSVSWYQQTPGQGLQFLFEYFSETQRNKGNFPGRFSGRQFSNSRSEMNVSTLELGDSALYLCASSLEGQRSYEQYFGPGTRLTVT.

The chain carries TRBV15 and TRBJ2-2, with D possibly TRBD2 on 6 matching bases. CDR3 length equals 17 residues. Germline V gives CDR1 LNHNV, CDR2 YYDKDF (reference sequence). V gave up 0 bases and J gave up 1 base, with 12 bases separating them. The CDR3 protein is CATSRDWSGVNTGELFF. CDR3 DNA sequence: TGTGCCACCAGCAGAGATTGGTCGGGAGTGAACACCGGGGAGCTGTTTTTT.

The J gene is TRBJ2-7, the V gene TRBV10-3; D unclear. This CDR3 has 12 residues. Trimming took off 6 bases at V and 7 bases at J, with 13 bases between the two ends. CDR1 is ENHRY and CDR2 is SYGVKD in the germline V gene. The CDR3 protein is CAISETVLEQYF. In DNA form, the CDR3 reads TGTGCCATCAGCGAAACAGTTTTGGAGCAGTACTTC.

This clonotype was counted ten times or more. The DNA for the CDR3 is TGTGCCAGCAGTACGAGCCTGGACAGGAGCTCCTACAATGAGCAGTTCTTC. Encoded protein: CASSTSLDRSSYNEQFF. The V and J genes are TRBV28 and TRBJ2-1; 7 nucleotides match TRBD1. The CDR3 is made up of 17 amino acids. The germline V gene has CDR1 MDHEN and CDR2 SYDVKM. Trimming cost V 5 bases and J 0 bases; bases outside gene matches: 10.

This clonotype was seen more than once but under ten times. The chain employs TRBV7-2 and TRBJ1-2; 11 bases align to TRBD1. The germline CDR1 and CDR2 sequences are SGHTA and FQGNSA. V lost 7 bases to trimming and J lost 3 bases; unmatched junction nucleotides: 10. The CDR3 length is 16 residues. CDR3 region: CASNPGQGGYHYGYTF. The CDR3 DNA is TGTGCCAGCAACCCGGGACAGGGGGGTTATCACTATGGCTACACCTTC.

This clonotype was seen many times. CDR3 residues: CASRRDREEAFF. The CDR3 nucleotides are TGTGCCAGCAGGCGGGACAGAGAAGAAGCTTTCTTT. This chain connects TRBV12-3 or TRBV12-4 to TRBJ1-1; TRBD1 agrees at 7 bases. After removal of 6 bases from V and 8 bases from J, the junction contained 6 bases not matched to a gene. The CDR3 length is 12 residues.

This chain connects TRBV11-2 to TRBJ2-1; no definite D call. Germline CDR1 reads SGHAT; CDR2 reads FQNNGV. This CDR3 comprises 16 residues. Between the trimmed V and J ends, which lost 5 bases and 0 bases, there was a span of 14 bases. The CDR3 protein is CASSHIGSGSYNEQFF. The CDR3 DNA reads as TGTGCCAGCAGCCACATCGGGTCGGGCTCCTACAATGAGCAGTTCTTC.

The V gene is TRBV7-2, the J gene TRBJ2-5; a possible D gene is TRBD2 (5 bases). Trimming took 4 bases from V and 5 from J, leaving 20 bases between them. Germline CDR1 SGHTA, CDR2 FQGNSA. CDR3 length: 16 residues. The CDR3 here is CASSYAATNFRETQYF. Written as DNA, the CDR3 is TGTGCCAGCAGCTACGCCGCGACTAATTTTCGGGAGACCCAGTACTTC.